This is a list of T cell receptor beta chains from one sample in a study of T cells in Graves' hyperthyroidism and ophthalmopathy. TCRdb passed the multiplex PCR reads through MiXCR, listing each CDR3 protein once. This table holds under 700,000 distinct CDR3 sequences, 15% to 20% found once. The sample taken for sequencing was blood. These receptors all come from a woman under 30 with Graves' hyperthyroidism. CDR3s include the opening cysteine and the closing phenylalanine or tryptophan. D genes are given only for firm matches.

v_call | d_call | cdr3_aa
TRBV20-1 | . | CSANYYNEQFF
TRBV19 | . | CASTPVVALFTDTQYF
TRBV11-3 | TRBD1 | CASSYGDSHYNEQFF
TRBV9 | . | CASRRGGISGNTIYF
TRBV12-3/TRBV12-4 | TRBD1 | CASSVDRDRGYEQYF
TRBV29-1 | . | CSVEDRTGETQYF
TRBV2 | . | CASSLTSLNTGELFF
TRBV7-3 | . | CASSLVVADEYNEQFF
TRBV5-1 | . | CASSLAGWTGELFF
TRBV27 | . | CASSLRETQETQYF
TRBV7-3 | . | CASSRGDRETQYF
TRBV13 | . | CASSWVGHGTEAFF
TRBV6-1 | TRBD2 | CASRRGRGGVNEQFF
TRBV27 | . | CASSAGAYSGELFF
TRBV7-8 | TRBD2 | CASSFGRTSGKNEQFF
TRBV3-1 | TRBD2 | CASSSLAGYNEQFF
TRBV28 | . | CASNNQEANYGYTF
TRBV24-1 | TRBD2 | CATSDLSGGVYNEQFF
TRBV20-1 | . | CSARTGKAATNEKLFF
TRBV3-1 | TRBD2 | CASSQEGRGLGTYNEQFF
TRBV2 | . | CASSEVDNTEAFF
TRBV9 | TRBD2 | CASSARGGASEQYF
TRBV12-3/TRBV12-4 | TRBD1 | CASSPGTASSYEQYF
TRBV24-1 | . | CATSERTATGYTF
TRBV7-2 | . | CASSPRPGGNEKLFF
TRBV7-2 | . | CASSSRQNQPQHF
TRBV27 | TRBD2 | CASSLCQRGGSRETQYF
TRBV19 | TRBD1 | CASSMGTGVKAFF
TRBV28 | . | CASSPILGNEKLFF
TRBV30 | . | CAWRSGEKLFF
TRBV30 | . | CAWSARGYEQYF
TRBV12-3/TRBV12-4 | . | CASNKRQGLIAFF
TRBV7-2 | . | CASSLTRRDSLLHF
TRBV7-9 | TRBD1 | CASSGHGTAGTEAFF
TRBV5-1 | TRBD2 | CASSSSGGVGTDTQYF
TRBV15 | TRBD2 | CASNWGGQETQYF
TRBV11-2 | . | CASSLQGNEQFF
TRBV2 | TRBD2 | CASSGRTSGGYTQYF
TRBV7-9 | TRBD2 | CASSSLAGGYYNEQFF
TRBV19 | . | CASSPDRVSNEKLFF
TRBV6-2/TRBV6-3 | . | CASSTQGQYSNQPQHF
TRBV2 | . | CASSARAYEQYF
TRBV5-1 | TRBD2 | CASSLAAGESFYEQYF
TRBV20-1 | TRBD2 | CSASKITSGRGEQYF
TRBV2 | TRBD1 | CASSVGQGPYEQYF
TRBV20-1 | TRBD2 | CSARRLAGDGQETQYF
TRBV12-3/TRBV12-4 | TRBD1 | CASSSEQGARNQPQHF
TRBV6-5 | . | CASSYRGDGYNEQFF
TRBV12-3/TRBV12-4 | . | CASAPTRSSADTQHF
TRBV9 | . | CASSVEGTPYNEQFF
TRBV6-1 | . | CASSVTFPWTDTQYF
TRBV28 | TRBD2 | CASSPLAGGYEQYF
TRBV15 | . | CATSREYGGNTEAFF
TRBV4-2 | . | CASSQTAGGPWATDTQYF